This T cell receptor (beta chain) was recorded in a study of T cells in Graves' hyperthyroidism and ophthalmopathy. Whole-study context: Peripheral blood samples were taken at initial diagnosis, prior to any treatment.

Hyperthyroidism patients were newly diagnosed, had disease duration under 2 months, and were aged 18 to 65 years. Diagnosis rested on symptoms, serum thyroxine and TRAb, thyroid ultrasound, and orbital computed tomography. V gave up 2 bases and J gave up 2 bases, with 6 bases separating them. This CDR3 is built from 14 residues. Germline CDR1 is MNHNS and CDR2 is SASEGT. RNA transcripts served as the template for amplifying TCR beta CDR3 regions. Using the HTBI primer set, a first-round RT-PCR was run on the TCR CDR3. TCRdb recomputed calls from the multiplex PCR reads with MiXCR, one row per CDR3 protein. Here the sample spans 700,000 or so distinct CDR3 sequences, over 15% being singletons. The study, taken as a whole, reports: Blood also showed most of the thyroid clonotypes that were expanded above 0.001.

The table lists this clonotype with a few counts. The antigen remains undetermined. This sequence was found in a man in his late teens or twenties with Graves' hyperthyroidism. This chain links TRBV6-1 with TRBJ2-2; D remains unclear. The sample taken for sequencing was blood. CDR3 sequence: CASSENSNTGELFF. For the CDR3, the DNA is TGTGCCAGCAGTGAAAATTCCAACACCGGGGAGCTGTTTTTT.